The T cell receptor beta chain described here comes from a study of T cell repertoires in ileal Crohn's disease. Study information: Every patient was operated on for stricturing (approximately 60%) or penetrating (about 40%) complications.

Turning to this clone: Its antigen is not known.

V shed 0 bases and J shed 5 bases, with 13 bases lying between them. The germline gives CDR1 LNHDA, CDR2 SQIVND (reference sequence). CDR3 length equals 15 residues. Findings and limits, study-wide: Every patient over 26.8% clonality showed endoscopic recurrence. Sorted CD8 T cells held more high-frequency clones than CD4.

Sequenced by immunoSEQ multiplex PCR; TCRdb stores in-frame clones only, minus some. This table holds around 4,400 clones, roughly 69% found once. This rearrangement joins TRBV19 to TRBJ2-5, with D tentatively TRBD2 (5 bases). The clonotype was recovered from an adult with Crohn's disease. Material for sequencing was ileal tissue. CDR3 loop: CASSIDTGSGETQYF. The CDR3 nucleotides read TGTGCCAGTAGTATAGATACGGGATCGGGGGAGACCCAGTACTTC.